The clone carrying this T cell receptor beta chain was counted a single time. Amplification targeted the TCR beta CDR3 regions, with RNA transcripts as the source material. RT-PCR with HTBI primers came first, then second-round multiplex PCR. TCRdb re-called the multiplex PCR reads through MiXCR, storing one row per CDR3 protein. This sample carries under 350,000 distinct CDR3 sequences, roughly 16% of them seen once, and the ten largest clones take 9% to 15%. The data originate from a study of Graves' ophthalmopathy and Graves' hyperthyroidism. With 4 bases removed from V and 5 bases from J, the gap between germline ends came to 12 bases. The CDR3 is 13 residues long. Per germline, CDR1 SGHAT and CDR2 FQNNGV.

The source of this sequence is an adult man with Graves' ophthalmopathy. This chain links TRBV11-2 with TRBJ2-7, with D perhaps matching TRBD1 (6 bases). Sequencing was performed on peripheral blood. As DNA, the CDR3 is TGTGCCAGCAGCTCCGGACAGTCCAACGAGCAGTACTTC. Translation: CASSSGQSNEQYF.